These 10 T cell receptor beta chains were all obtained from the same sample, sequenced in a study of T cell responses to AZD1222 COVID-19 vaccine. The table came from immunoSEQ multiplex PCR; TCRdb's copy has only in-frame clones and leaves some out. The data show about 160,000 clones, around 89% seen once. Specimen: peripheral blood, collected on day 0 of AZD1222 vaccination. These receptors originate from an adult in good health.

This clone was picked up a small number of times. The chain employs TRBV11-3 and TRBJ2-7, with TRBD1 matching 7 bases. CDR3 size: 13 residues. Trimming took 6 bases from V and 6 from J; bases not matched to a gene: 8. CDR1 and CDR2 (germline): SGHNT, YENEEA. The CDR3 loop reads CASRSGQVGEQYF. The CDR3 DNA reads TGTGCCAGCAGATCCGGACAGGTCGGCGAGCAGTACTTC.

The chain combines TRBV5-8 with TRBJ2-7, with TRBD2 matching over 11 bases. The V gene's germline CDR1 is SGHTS and CDR2 YDEGEE. V was clipped by 4 bases and J by 1 base; unmatched bases: 7. The CDR3 consists of 16 residues. CDR3 coding DNA: TGTGCCAGCAGCAAACCTAGACTAGCGGGATCCTACGAGCAGTACTTC. Protein sequence: CASSKPRLAGSYEQYF.

The chain links TRBV27 to TRBJ2-7, with TRBD2 matching 7 bases. V was clipped by 3 bases and J by 0 bases; unmatched bases: 2. Germline lookup yields CDR1 MNHEY and CDR2 SMNVEV (reference sequence). The CDR3 is 14 residues long. CDR3 sequence: CASSLTSSSYEQYF. The CDR3 nucleotides read TGTGCCAGCAGTTTGACTAGCTCCTCCTACGAGCAGTACTTC.

The V and J genes are TRBV4-3 and TRBJ2-3; tentatively, D is TRBD1 (6 bases). Trimming stripped 2 bases from V and 6 bases from J, with 18 bases between. Per germline, CDR1 LGHNA and CDR2 YSLEER. The CDR3 runs 16 residues. The CDR3 DNA sequence: TGCGCCAGCAGCCAACTGTGGCAGGGGTCCGGGGATACGCAGTATTTT. Its protein product is CASSQLWQGSGDTQYF.

The rearrangement joins TRBV28 to TRBJ2-7; D might be TRBD1 (5 bases). Germline CDR1 and CDR2: MDHEN and SYDVKM. CDR3 length equals 15 residues. V was cut by 7 bases and J by 0 bases, with 16 bases left in between. This CDR3 is CASMPVGAGSYEQYF. The CDR3 DNA sequence: TGTGCCAGCATGCCCGTTGGGGCCGGCTCCTACGAGCAGTACTTC.

V is TRBV6-5 and J is TRBJ1-1; 7 nucleotides align to TRBD1. CDR1 and CDR2 (germline): MNHEY, SVGAGI. CDR3 size: 15 residues. V was clipped by 4 bases and J by 4 bases; unmatched bases: 9. In DNA form, the CDR3 reads TGTGCCAGCAGTTGGACAGGTAGTCCCGGCACTGAAGCTTTCTTT. Translated: CASSWTGSPGTEAFF.

The chain couples TRBV3-1 (or the pseudogene TRBV3-2) to TRBJ2-1; tentatively, D is TRBD1 (6 bases). Looked up from germline, CDR1 is LGHDT and CDR2 is YNNKEL (reference sequence). There are 12 residues in the CDR3. The V gene lost 2 bases and the J gene lost 9 bases, with 8 bases spanning the gap. The CDR3 region has the DNA TGTGCCAGCAGCCAATCAGGGGTTGAGCAGTTCTTC. Translation gives CASSQSGVEQFF.

This clone is a singleton in its sample. This chain uses TRBV28 with TRBJ1-5; D is possibly TRBD1 (5 bases). Germline V gene sequence: CDR1 MDHEN, CDR2 SYDVKM. This CDR3 has 14 amino acids. V lost 6 bases, J lost 4 bases, and 13 bases lay in between. CDR3 protein: CASRMGRGNQPQHF. DNA for the CDR3: TGTGCCAGCAGAATGGGGAGGGGTAATCAGCCCCAGCATTTT.

The rearrangement uses TRBV10-3 and TRBJ1-1; D ambiguous. Trimming cost V 0 bases and J 0 bases, with 8 bases left between them. CDR1 ENHRY and CDR2 SYGVKD come from the germline V gene. The CDR3 totals 15 residues. The CDR3 is CAISESTQMNTEAFF. The CDR3 region has the DNA TGTGCCATCAGTGAGTCGACACAGATGAACACTGAAGCTTTCTTT.

V and J are TRBV27 and TRBJ2-7; D unclear. The CDR3 covers 13 residues. Germline-derived CDR1 and CDR2 are MNHEY and SMNVEV (reference sequence). V lost 2 bases and J lost 6, with 11 bases in between. The CDR3 nucleotides are TGTGCCAGCAGTTTAAAGAGTCATGGCGAGCAGTACTTC. Translating gives CASSLKSHGEQYF.